These T cell receptor beta chains were read from a single sample in a study of regulatory T cells in long-lasting Graves disease. TCRdb re-analysed the multiplex PCR reads in MiXCR, keeping a single row per CDR3 protein. The sample lists 500,000 or so distinct CDR3 sequences, about 15% occurring once. These same records also appear under a second study, on T cells in Graves' hyperthyroidism and ophthalmopathy.

Sample: peripheral blood mononuclear cells (PBMCs), taken at new diagnosis, from a patient treated with antithyroid drugs. These TCRs come from a woman in her fifties or sixties with Graves disease. The CDR3 runs from the conserved cysteine through the conserved F or W. Fields, in order: D gene, clone size, V gene, J gene, CDR3 DNA, CDR3 protein. The D gene is left open where the match is weak. Some rows mark clone size as missing; the rest say once, few, many or name a class of expanded clone.

TRBD1	many	TRBV12-3/TRBV12-4	TRBJ1-1	TGTGCCAGCAGTCCTGGGACAGGCCCCGGGACAATGAACACTGAAGCTTTCTTT	CASSPGTGPGTMNTEAFF
TRBD2	once	TRBV7-3	TRBJ2-3	TGTGCCAGCAGCTTAATGGGACTAGTTGCAGATACGCAGTATTTT	CASSLMGLVADTQYF
TRBD2	few	TRBV20-1	TRBJ2-5	TGCAGTGCTGGTCCAGCGGGGCCCCCGGAGACCCAGTACTTC	CSAGPAGPPETQYF
-	-	TRBV7-3	TRBJ2-4	TGTGCCAGCAGCTTAGTCGGAGGGGGGCAGGCATGGAAAAACATTCAGTACTTC	CASSLVGGGQAWKNIQYF
TRBD1	few	TRBV5-1	TRBJ2-2	TGCGCCAGCAGCTTCAGGACAGGGGGCCTTTCGAACACCGGGGAGCTGTTTTTT	CASSFRTGGLSNTGELFF
TRBD2	few	TRBV28	TRBJ2-3	TGTGCCAGCAGTCCCCCGGGACTAGGCACAGATACGCAGTATTTT	CASSPPGLGTDTQYF
-	few	TRBV7-3	TRBJ2-2	TGTGCCAGCAGCCCGACGAGGGCGGGCGGTACCGGGGAGCTGTTTTTT	CASSPTRAGGTGELFF
-	-	TRBV6-1	TRBJ2-7	TGTGCCAGCAGTGCCCGGGATCCCTCCTACGAGCAGTACTTC	CASSARDPSYEQYF
-	few	TRBV5-4	TRBJ2-3	TGTGCCAGCAGTACCAACCGGGGCACAGATACGCAGTATTTT	CASSTNRGTDTQYF
-	many	TRBV11-2	TRBJ2-1	TGTGCCAGCAGCGCCCTCATGAAAGGGTGGAATGAGCAGTTCTTC	CASSALMKGWNEQFF
-	many	TRBV5-1	TRBJ2-2	TGCGCCAGCAGCTTGGGACAGGAAAGCACCGGGGAGCTGTTTTTT	CASSLGQESTGELFF
TRBD2	-	TRBV6-2/TRBV6-3	TRBJ2-1	TGTGCCAGCGGGGGGGGAGGCTCCTACAATGAGCAGTTCTTC	CASGGGGSYNEQFF
-	many	TRBV12-3/TRBV12-4	TRBJ2-1	TGTGCCAGCAGGACACGAACGGGGCTAAACTACAATGAGCAGTTCTTC	CASRTRTGLNYNEQFF
-	many	TRBV9	TRBJ2-3	TGTGCCAGCAGCGTAGGGCAATCAGATACGCAGTATTTT	CASSVGQSDTQYF
-	many	TRBV2	TRBJ1-1	TGTGCCAGCAGTTCAGTAGGCCGGTATGCTTTCTTT	CASSSVGRYAFF
-	many	TRBV28	TRBJ2-7	TGTGCCAGCAGTTTATTATCAGGGTTAACCTACGAGCAGTACTTC	CASSLLSGLTYEQYF
-	few	TRBV20-1	TRBJ2-7	TGCAGTGCTAGAGACCAGGGAACCTTCTACGAGCAGTACTTC	CSARDQGTFYEQYF
-	-	TRBV13	TRBJ1-4	TGTGCCAGCAGCTTAGGATACACTTCAAATGAAAAACTGTTTTTT	CASSLGYTSNEKLFF
-	many	TRBV28	TRBJ2-7	TGTGCCAGCAGTTTATTTTCTGACGAGCAGTACTTC	CASSLFSDEQYF
-	-	TRBV6-4	TRBJ1-2	TGTGCCAGCAGTGTCGAAGCTTCTAACTATGGCTACACCTTC	CASSVEASNYGYTF
-	few	TRBV3-1	TRBJ2-7	TGTGCCAGCAGCCAGGAACCTGCCAGCTCCTACGAGCAGTACTTC	CASSQEPASSYEQYF
-	many	TRBV2	TRBJ1-4	TGTGCCAGCAGTGAATTGGGACTGGTTAATGAAAAACTGTTTTTT	CASSELGLVNEKLFF
-	-	TRBV28	TRBJ2-7	TGTGCCAGCCGCCAGGGGATCGGCTACGAGCAGTACTTC	CASRQGIGYEQYF
-	few	TRBV19	TRBJ1-2	TGTGCCAGTAGAACCCTCTTCGCCCGTCAGGAAAACTATGGCTACACCTTC	CASRTLFARQENYGYTF
TRBD2	-	TRBV11-2	TRBJ2-2	TGTGCCAGCAGCCCAGGACTAGCGGGAATAGCCGGGGAGCTGTTTTTT	CASSPGLAGIAGELFF
-	-	TRBV27	TRBJ2-7	TGTGCCAGCAGTCCCGATTGGGGGCGGCACGAGCAGTACTTC	CASSPDWGRHEQYF
TRBD2	many	TRBV7-7	TRBJ2-1	TGTGCTAGCAGCCTAGGGACTAGCGGGATCGGAGGTGAGCAGTTCTTC	CASSLGTSGIGGEQFF
TRBD1	many	TRBV5-6	TRBJ2-7	TGTGCCAGCAGCAGCACAGGGGCCGAGCAGTACTTC	CASSSTGAEQYF
-	many	TRBV7-8	TRBJ2-7	TGTGCCAGCAGCCCCCAGGCGGCCTACGAGCAGTACTTC	CASSPQAAYEQYF
-	many	TRBV20-1	TRBJ2-5	TGCAGTGCTAGAGATGCTTCTGGGTGGGACCAAGAGACCCAGTACTTC	CSARDASGWDQETQYF
-	many	TRBV6-1	TRBJ1-1	TGTGCCAGCACCCCCGGAGGGGCCCTGATGAAGGTAGCTTTCTTT	CASTPGGALMKVAFF
-	few	TRBV7-9	TRBJ1-5	TGTGCCAGCAGCCTAGGACCGCCGCTTAGGGGCAATCAGCCCCAGCATTTT	CASSLGPPLRGNQPQHF
-	-	TRBV9	TRBJ2-2	TGTGCCAGCAGCGTAGTGGAGGCGAACACCGGGGAGCTGTTTTTT	CASSVVEANTGELFF
-	-	TRBV6-1	TRBJ2-6	TGTGCCGGCAGTGAAATTGCAGGAGCCGTCTCTGGGGCCAACGTCCTGACTTTC	CAGSEIAGAVSGANVLTF
TRBD2	few	TRBV19	TRBJ2-2	TGTGCCAGTAGGGGACTAGCGGGAAGCAACACCGGGGAGCTGTTTTTT	CASRGLAGSNTGELFF
-	-	TRBV29-1	TRBJ2-7	TGCAGCGTTGAAGGTCTGGGGGGGCAGTACTTC	CSVEGLGGQYF
TRBD2	many	TRBV12-3/TRBV12-4	TRBJ2-1	TGTGCCAGCAGTTTTCGACTAGCGGGAGTTGGTGAGCAGTTCTTC	CASSFRLAGVGEQFF
-	few	TRBV20-1	TRBJ2-1	TGCAGTGCTAGTCTGGCGTCCGGGTCGGCTGAGCAGTTCTTC	CSASLASGSAEQFF
TRBD2	many	TRBV28	TRBJ2-7	TGTGCCAGCAGAACACCGGGACTAGCGACCGAACATTCCTACGAGCAGTACTTC	CASRTPGLATEHSYEQYF
TRBD2	-	TRBV4-2	TRBJ2-1	TGTGCCAGCAGCCAAGAGGGGGTGGGGGGACTAGCCTACAATGAGCAGTTCTTC	CASSQEGVGGLAYNEQFF
-	many	TRBV28	TRBJ1-2	TGTGCCAGCAGGCGGGACCCCTTCACGAGCTATGGCTACACCTTC	CASRRDPFTSYGYTF
TRBD1	few	TRBV20-1	TRBJ2-5	TGCAGTGCAAACCGCACCTCCCCCGGACAGGGGGAAGAGACCCAGTACTTC	CSANRTSPGQGEETQYF
-	many	TRBV7-9	TRBJ2-3	TGTGCCAGCAGCTTAGGAGAGCTAGCGCGCACAGATACGCAGTATTTT	CASSLGELARTDTQYF
TRBD1	few	TRBV7-9	TRBJ1-1	TGTGCCAGCAGCTTAAAGGGACAGGGGAGGGGTAGCCCTGAAGCTTTCTTT	CASSLKGQGRGSPEAFF
-	-	TRBV5-1	TRBJ2-1	TGCGCCAGCAGCTACGGACAGGGAGGGTACAATGAGCAGTTCTTC	CASSYGQGGYNEQFF
-	-	TRBV4-2	TRBJ1-3	TGTGCCAGCAGCCAAGAATCTGACACCATATATTTT	CASSQESDTIYF
TRBD2	few	TRBV5-8	TRBJ2-3	TGTGCCAGCAGACCAGCGGGAGGGAACACAGATACGCAGTATTTT	CASRPAGGNTDTQYF